These 5 T cell receptor beta chains share one sample of origin, sequenced in a study of cytomegalovirus exposure and HLA in healthy donors (dated by TCRdb to about 2017). The library relied on the immunoSEQ multiplex PCR assay. The multiplex PCR relied on a mix of 60 forward primers for TCR Vbeta segments and 13 reverse primers for TCR Jbeta segments. TCRdb carries this immuneACCESS record with in-frame sequences only. Its versions omit some clonotypes, under half of them owing to an unresolved V gene in the studies checked, with the rest unexplained. This sample has around 160,000 clones in its table, and approximately 75% of those were observed once. Of the sample, roughly 2% is held by the ten largest clones. Sequencing was done on a sample of PBMCs. The receptors were sampled from a man in his fifties or sixties in good health and CMV-seropositive.

This clone appeared once. This chain uses TRBV6-5 with TRBJ2-3; possibly TRBD2 for D (6 bases). V dropped 4 bases and J dropped 0 bases, with 8 bases sitting between them. CDR3 length: 14 amino acids. Germline values: CDR1 MNHEY, CDR2 SVGAGI. The CDR3, as DNA: TGTGCCAGCAGTTCACTAGCTAGCACAGATACGCAGTATTTT. As protein: CASSSLASTDTQYF.

This chain links TRBV2 with TRBJ1-4; D uncertain. Trimming stripped 5 bases from V and 13 bases from J, with 11 bases between. Germline CDR1 is SNHLY and CDR2 is FYNNEI. The CDR3 contains 11 residues. CDR3 region: CASSPARGLFF. The DNA of the CDR3 is TGTGCCAGCAGTCCAGCCCGGGGACTGTTTTTT.

The V call is TRBV5-6, the J call TRBJ1-1; 10 bases line up with TRBD1. This CDR3 spans 14 amino acids. V lost 2 bases and J lost 3; bases outside the gene matches: 1. From germline, CDR1 is SGHDT and CDR2 YYEEEE. This CDR3 reads CASSFGTGDTEAFF. In DNA form, the CDR3 reads TGTGCCAGCAGCTTCGGGACAGGGGACACTGAAGCTTTCTTT.

This clone was found once. J is TRBJ1-1 and V is TRBV29-1; unclear D gene. This CDR3 region has 12 residues. The V gene lost 5 bases and the J gene lost 0 bases, with 7 bases spanning the gap. Germline-derived CDR1 and CDR2 are SQVTM and ANQGSEA. The CDR3 reads CSVRNMNTEAFF. In DNA form, the CDR3 reads TGCAGCGTTCGCAACATGAACACTGAAGCTTTCTTT.

The chain employs TRBV19 and TRBJ1-5, with 8 nucleotides matching TRBD1. The CDR3 contains 15 residues. With 5 bases clipped from V and 1 base from J, the junction kept 4 bases outside the gene matches. Germline V gene sequence: CDR1 LNHDA, CDR2 SQIVND (reference sequence). The CDR3 is CASSARQGSNQPQHF. CDR3 DNA sequence: TGTGCCAGTAGTGCCCGACAGGGGAGCAATCAGCCCCAGCATTTT.